This record concerns one TCR beta chain sequence. This clone has only one observation. Its antigen target is currently unknown. Per-base qualities were not stored, and no clone one base away is much larger. TCRbeta CDR3 regions were amplified from genomic DNA using the immunoSEQ Assay, a bias-controlled multiplex PCR. The published analysis was carried out like this. Nucleated cell counts per sample were estimated from amplification of reference gene primers within the assay. Sequence reads were collapsed and filtered to measure the absolute abundance of every unique TCRbeta CDR3 rearrangement. For each sample, productive Simpson clonality was calculated as the square root of Simpson's diversity index across productive rearrangements. Drawn from immuneACCESS, this table holds only the in-frame rearrangements with V and J called that TCRdb kept. Clones are partly lost; checked studies trace under half to an unresolved V gene and leave the rest unexplained. V and J calls and clone size are as listed in that table; D and trimming were resolved from the DNA. Present in this sample are about 130,000 clones, 80% to 90% of which were seen just once. About 4.4% of the sample is held by the ten biggest clonotypes.

This sample is part of a study of blood T cell repertoires in COVID-19 (dated by TCRdb to the early 2020s). Background for the entire study: Samples covering the acute and convalescent phases of COVID-19 were provided by collaborators in the United States, Italy and Spain. The prospective study material was composed of cDNA or gDNA derived from T cells, B-cell-depleted T cells, or PBMCs. The dataset comprised deeply sampled blood TCRbeta repertoires from subjects exposed to, actively infected with, or recovered from COVID-19. The repertoires were released in a freely available public database meant as a resource for research on the immune response to SARS-CoV-2. The samples were drawn from two sources: the first 160 participants of the ongoing ImmuneRACE study, and 1,200 or so subjects contributed by 6 global collaborators. The sample metadata nearly always contained a de-identified subject ID, COVID-19 status, age in years and sex. Where available, HLA class I and class II types were taken from metadata supplied by the sample provider and were not determined by assay-based typing. Beyond this particular receptor, the publication reports: The quantity of clinical and demographic metadata differed by source and by participant and was supplied without curation.

One collaborating source in Seattle enrolled patients while the patients were actively infected and followed the patients over time throughout the course of disease. The collaborating institutions used their own protocols to collect whole blood in K2EDTA tubes. Collaborator samples were shipped for TCRbeta analysis as frozen whole blood, isolated PBMCs, or DNA extracted from either sample type. Counted from cysteine to phenylalanine, this CDR3 has 15 amino acids. Just the 45-base CDR3 DNA is kept, in frame starting at base 1. The V end gives up 3 bases and the J end 5 bases, leaving 6 bases in the junction not matched to a gene. Sequences LGHNA (CDR1) and YNFKEQ (CDR2) are obtained from the germline V gene.

The sequenced material came from peripheral blood. This sequence originates from a man in his sixties with COVID-19, enrolled during active disease. The chain joins TRBV4-2 to TRBJ2-7; 11 nucleotides in the junction match TRBD1. The CDR3 region has the sequence CASSQVEGQGDEQYF. Read as DNA, the sequence is TGTGCCAGCAGCCAGGTCGAGGGACAGGGGGACGAGCAGTACTTC.